The 3 T cell receptor beta chains in this list originate from one sample, sequenced in a study of T cells after posttransplantation cyclophosphamide. Profiled with immunoSEQ multiplex PCR; TCRdb holds only in-frame clones, not every one. The sample holds about 14,000 clones, and no clone turns up only once. Busulfan-fludarabine conditioning, marrow transplant, and cyclophosphamide on days +3 and +4 were administered. Sequences were derived from PBMCs, sampled more than 950 days after allogeneic stem cell transplant with posttransplant cyclophosphamide. Receptor source: a female patient aged 35-55 years who received an allogeneic stem cell transplant from a related donor, was CMV-positive, and had no GVHD. Some T cells could come from the graft donor.

In its sample, this clone was seen many times. The rearrangement links TRBV18 to TRBJ2-2, with D perhaps matching TRBD1 (6 bases). V was clipped by 5 bases and J by 0 bases, with 10 bases between them. CDR1 and CDR2 from the germline V gene are KGHSH and LQKENI. This CDR3 is 15 amino acids long. CDR3 nucleotides: TGTGCCAGCTCAGGACAGATAGCGAACACCGGGGAGCTGTTTTTT. Translation: CASSGQIANTGELFF.

Many counts were recorded for this clone. The rearrangement joins TRBV7-2 to TRBJ2-2, with TRBD2 identical over 9 bases. The CDR3 covers 15 residues. CDR1 and CDR2 (germline): SGHTA, FQGNSA. V was clipped by 3 bases and J by 5 bases; unmatched bases: 4. CDR3 DNA: TGTGCCAGCAGCTTTGGGCTAGCGGGGACCGGGGAGCTGTTTTTT. Translation gives CASSFGLAGTGELFF.

This clone was found many times. The V call is TRBV2, the J call TRBJ2-7; 9 bases fit TRBD1. The germline CDR1 and CDR2 sequences are SNHLY and FYNNEI. The CDR3 runs to 13 residues. The V segment lost 7 bases and the J segment 6 bases; nucleotides outside the gene matches: 7. The CDR3 sequence: CASTGGTGREQYF. In DNA form, the CDR3 reads TGTGCCAGCACCGGAGGGACAGGGCGCGAGCAGTACTTC.